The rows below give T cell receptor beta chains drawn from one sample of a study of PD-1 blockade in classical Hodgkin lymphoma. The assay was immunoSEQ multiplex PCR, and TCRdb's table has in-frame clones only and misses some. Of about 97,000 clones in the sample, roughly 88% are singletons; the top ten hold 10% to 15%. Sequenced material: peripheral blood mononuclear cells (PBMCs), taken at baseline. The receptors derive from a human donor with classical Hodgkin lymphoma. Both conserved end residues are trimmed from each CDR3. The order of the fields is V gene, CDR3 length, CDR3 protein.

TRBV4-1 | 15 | ASSQEVLAGHTGELF
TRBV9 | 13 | ASSVLSSGNNEQF
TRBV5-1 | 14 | ASSQGWTASYNEQF
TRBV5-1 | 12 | ASSPRDRNWKQY
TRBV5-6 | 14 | ASSFVGRAGSYGQF
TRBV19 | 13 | ASSIVGQGTYEQY
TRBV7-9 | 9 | ASSLRDEQY
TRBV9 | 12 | ASSQGALGEKLF
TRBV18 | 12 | ASSPPWGVDTQY
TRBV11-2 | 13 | ASSLTRTFTDTQY
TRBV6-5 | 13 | ASRTGLAGLYEQY
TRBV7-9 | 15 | ASSQRTPRIPTDTQY
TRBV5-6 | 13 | ASSSVGGGNQPQH
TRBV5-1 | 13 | ASSLGGGMGTEAF
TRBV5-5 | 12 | ASSLAPSNEKLF
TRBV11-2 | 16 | ASSQGRGFLRGAAEQY
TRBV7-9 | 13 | ASSLARPVGTEAF
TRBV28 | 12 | ASSPPYTSGRAR
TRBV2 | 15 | ASSEVYFGTGGTEAF
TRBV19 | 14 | ASTTGQGVPTGELF
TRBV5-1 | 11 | ASTTDGSYGYT
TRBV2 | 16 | ASSDRRAQGDRGYGYT